The rows below give T cell receptor beta chains drawn from one sample of a study of T cells after yellow fever vaccination. TCRdb re-derived calls from the 5' RACE reads in MiXCR, one entry per CDR3 protein. The sample lists a few hundred thousand distinct CDR3 sequences; about 6.9% were seen once. Material: PBMCs, obtained roughly 46 days after the first yellow fever vaccination. The receptors originated from a young man who received the YFV17D yellow fever vaccine. The CDR3 runs from the conserved cysteine through the conserved F or W. D genes are given only for firm matches. Not all rows give a size; the values are once, few, many and, for expanded clones, a class.

size,J,V,D,CDR3,DNA
NA,TRBJ2-7,TRBV27,NA,CASSLSPEGYEQYF,TGTGCCAGCAGTTTATCCCCGGAAGGCTACGAGCAGTACTTC
few,TRBJ2-1,TRBV6-5,NA,CASSTDNYNEQFF,TGTGCCAGCAGTACGGACAACTACAATGAGCAGTTCTTC
many,TRBJ1-2,TRBV25-1,NA,CASSERGNYGYTF,TGTGCCAGCAGTGAACGGGGGAACTATGGCTACACCTTC
NA,TRBJ1-2,TRBV19,TRBD1,CASSTRTGNGYTF,TGTGCCAGTAGTACCCGGACAGGGAATGGCTACACCTTC
NA,TRBJ2-7,TRBV18,NA,CASSPIRDYEQYF,TGTGCCAGCTCCCCTATCCGGGACTACGAGCAGTACTTC
few,TRBJ2-7,TRBV6-1,NA,CASRPNRVSGQSSYEQYF,TGTGCCAGCAGACCTAACAGGGTTAGCGGGCAAAGCTCCTACGAGCAGTACTTC
few,TRBJ2-1,TRBV14,NA,CASSHPGAPSYNEQFF,TGTGCCAGCAGCCACCCCGGGGCCCCGTCCTACAATGAGCAGTTCTTC
NA,TRBJ2-5,TRBV7-2,NA,CASSQPPRLETQYF,TGTGCCAGCAGCCAACCCCCCCGCCTAGAGACCCAGTACTTC
NA,TRBJ1-1,TRBV7-2,TRBD1,CASSYDRVLLTEAFF,TGTGCCAGCAGCTATGACAGGGTTCTGCTCACTGAAGCTTTCTTT
NA,TRBJ2-3,TRBV7-2,NA,CASSLETDLTDTQYF,TGTGCCAGCAGCTTAGAAACAGACCTCACAGATACGCAGTATTTT
few,TRBJ2-3,TRBV5-5,NA,CASSLESGQYF,TGTGCCAGCAGCTTGGAATCAGGGCAGTATTTT
NA,TRBJ1-5,TRBV7-2,NA,CASSLERGYSNQPQHF,TGTGCCAGCAGCTTAGAAAGGGGTTATAGCAATCAGCCCCAGCATTTT
NA,TRBJ2-7,TRBV11-2,TRBD2,CASSLGGLAYEQYF,TGTGCCAGCAGCTTAGGAGGACTAGCCTACGAGCAGTACTTC